In its sample, the clone carrying this T cell receptor (beta chain) was seen once. Its antigen is currently unknown. Produced via immunoSEQ multiplex PCR; TCRdb's table is partial and in-frame only. The data show about 77,000 clones, with about 98% seen just once and roughly 0.59% held by the top ten. This CDR3 has 15 residues. The germline V gene encodes CDR1 SEHNR and CDR2 FQNEAQ (reference sequence). V was cut by 3 bases and J by 2 bases, with 11 bases left in between. The sample originates from a study of Tregs in tolerant kidney transplant recipients. Study-wide results and caveats: Expanding Tregs on activated donor B cells appeared to best identify donor-specific TCRbeta clones.

V is TRBV7-9 and J is TRBJ2-1, with D possibly being TRBD2 (6 bases). Sequencing was performed on CD4+ T cells from blood, taken before the transplant. The sequence was obtained from a human donor who received a combined kidney and bone marrow transplant. CDR3 coding DNA: TGTGCCAGCAGCTTCGGGAGTAGGGCCTACAATGAGCAGTTCTTC. Its translation: CASSFGSRAYNEQFF.